This T cell receptor (beta chain) was identified during a study of human T cells and chemical hapten exposure. Study-wide background: There were per-sample TCR yield variations, arising mainly from small pooled library volume differences. Findings and caveats of the study: The count of PT1 expanded TCRs correlated positively with patch test score.

This clonotype was seen more than once but under ten times. Antigen specificity is unknown. In the library, unique molecular identifiers were attached to individual cDNA molecules. TCRdb re-derived calls from the RACE reads in MiXCR, one entry per CDR3 protein. Of about 380,000 distinct CDR3 sequences detected, roughly 6% appear once; the ten largest clones hold under 7%. V was clipped by 3 bases and J by 0 bases, with 7 bases between them. The CDR3 runs to 14 residues. Germline lookup yields CDR1 SGHTA and CDR2 FQGNSA. Described time point: patch test 2, 6 weeks after DPC sensitization. As for treatment: therapeutic diphenylcyclopropenone sensitization with weekly scalp DPC. Donors were 18 to 70-year-old alopecia patients suitable for DPC.

V gene TRBV7-2 combines with J gene TRBJ2-3, with D possibly being TRBD2 (5 bases). Sequences were derived from whole blood, sampled in connection with sensitization to the hapten diphenylcyclopropenone (DPC). This receptor was identified in a woman between 18 and 30 years old with alopecia areata. Some clones in this sample may be carry-over from other donors' samples. As DNA, the CDR3 is TGTGCCAGCAGCTTTCGGACTAGCACAGATACGCAGTATTTT. Encoded protein: CASSFRTSTDTQYF. Looking up the rest from reference TRBV7-2 and TRBJ2-3 gives the full variable domain: GAGVSQSPSNKVTEKGKDVELRCDPISGHTALYWYRQSLGQGLEFLIYFQGNSAPDKSGLPSDRFSAERTGGSVSTLTIQRTQQEDSAVYLCASSFRTSTDTQYFGPGTRLTVL.